This T cell receptor beta chain derives from a study of blood T cell repertoires in COVID-19. The CDR3 is 15 amino acids. The J segment lost 5 bases and the V segment lost 2 bases, leaving 1 base of the junction unmatched. The germline V gene has CDR1 MNHNS and CDR2 SASEGT. Produced via immunoSEQ multiplex PCR; TCRdb's table is partial and in-frame only. The table has more than 300,000 clones, about 90% seen once. This chain uses TRBV6-1 with TRBJ2-2, with 11 bases that match TRBD1. Source material: peripheral blood. The TCR comes from a woman aged 18-30 years who had recovered from COVID-19. CDR3 region: CASSERDRGTGELFF. CDR3 DNA sequence: TGTGCCAGCAGTGAACGGGACAGGGGGACCGGGGAGCTGTTTTTT.